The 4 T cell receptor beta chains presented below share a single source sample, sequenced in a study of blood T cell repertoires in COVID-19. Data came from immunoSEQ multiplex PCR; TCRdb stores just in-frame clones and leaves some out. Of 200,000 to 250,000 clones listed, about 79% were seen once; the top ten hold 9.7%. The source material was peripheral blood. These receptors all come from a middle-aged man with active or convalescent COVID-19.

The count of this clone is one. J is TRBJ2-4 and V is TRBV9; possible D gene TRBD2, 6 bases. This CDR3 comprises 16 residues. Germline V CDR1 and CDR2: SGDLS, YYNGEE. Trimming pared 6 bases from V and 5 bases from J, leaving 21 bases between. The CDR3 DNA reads TGTGCCAGCACCCACCTATGGGAGGTTTGCCAAAACATTCAGTACTTC. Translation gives CASTHLWEVCQNIQYF.

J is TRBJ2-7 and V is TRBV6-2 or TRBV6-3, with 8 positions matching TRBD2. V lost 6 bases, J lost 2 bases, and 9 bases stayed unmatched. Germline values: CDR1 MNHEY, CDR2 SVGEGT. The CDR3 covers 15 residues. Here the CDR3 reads CASSPSTSVAYEQYF. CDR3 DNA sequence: TGTGCCAGCAGCCCCTCGACTAGCGTAGCCTACGAGCAGTACTTC.

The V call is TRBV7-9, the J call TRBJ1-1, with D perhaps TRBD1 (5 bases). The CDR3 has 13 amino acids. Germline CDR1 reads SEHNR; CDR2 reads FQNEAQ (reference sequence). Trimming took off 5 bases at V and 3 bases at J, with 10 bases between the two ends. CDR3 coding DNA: TGTGCCAGCAGCCTCCAAGGGGACACTGAAGCTTTCTTT. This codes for CASSLQGDTEAFF.

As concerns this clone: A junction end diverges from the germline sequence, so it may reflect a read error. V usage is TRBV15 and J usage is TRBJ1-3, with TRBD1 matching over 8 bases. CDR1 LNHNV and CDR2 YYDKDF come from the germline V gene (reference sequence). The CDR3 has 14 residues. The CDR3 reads CATSPQGAGDTIYF. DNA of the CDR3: TGTGCCACCAGCCCTCAGGGGGCTGGAGACACCATATATTTT. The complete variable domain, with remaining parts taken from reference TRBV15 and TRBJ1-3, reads DAMVIQNPRYQVTQFGKPVTLSCSQTLNHNVMYWYQQKSSQAPKLLFHYYDKDFNNEADTPDNFQSRRPNTSFCFLDIRSPGLGDTAMYLCATSPQGAGDTIYFGEGSWLTVV.